This T cell receptor beta chain was documented in a study of breast tumors, draining lymph nodes, adjacent tissues. Axillary draining lymph nodes of breast cancer patients supplied the node samples. This clonotype appeared many times. The CDR3 length is 15 residues. V shed 6 bases, J shed 5 bases, and the junction held 6 bases outside the gene matches. TCRdb redid the calling of the multiplex PCR reads with MiXCR, one entry per CDR3 protein. This sample yields 200,000 to 250,000 distinct CDR3 sequences, of which under 35% are seen a single time; 3.6% belongs to the top ten. This rearrangement joins TRBV12-3 or TRBV12-4 to TRBJ2-2, with TRBD1 matching 10 bases. This receptor was taken from a female donor with breast cancer. Some clones in this sample may be carry-over from other donors' samples. Sequencing was done on a sample of axillary lymph node tissue. The CDR3 is CASRKDRGWTGELFF. CDR3 nucleotide sequence: TGTGCCAGCAGGAAGGACAGGGGGTGGACCGGGGAGCTGTTTTTT.